The 23 T cell receptor beta chains in this list originate from one sample, sequenced in a study of cytomegalovirus exposure and HLA in healthy donors. The primer mix had 60 Vbeta and 13 Jbeta primers. Measured with immunoSEQ multiplex PCR; TCRdb has only the in-frame clones, and not every one. Here the sample spans 150,000 to 200,000 clones, about 80% being singletons. The sample comprised PBMCs. The origin of the receptors is a man aged 35-49 years in good health and CMV-seronegative.

The gene calls are TRBV27 and TRBJ2-1; tentative D call: TRBD2 (6 bases). Trimming removed 1 base at V and 0 bases at J, with 13 bases between. The CDR3 covers 17 residues. The germline CDR1 and CDR2 sequences are MNHEY and SMNVEV (reference sequence). The CDR3 spells CASSLLAGQSSYNEQFF. The CDR3 DNA is TGTGCCAGCAGTTTATTGGCGGGGCAGAGCTCCTACAATGAGCAGTTCTTC.

This clone came up once. The V and J genes are TRBV5-1 and TRBJ1-5; 11 nucleotides agree with TRBD1. Germline CDR1 SGHRS, CDR2 YFSETQ. V shed 0 bases, J shed 4 bases, and the junction held 3 bases outside the gene matches. The CDR3 runs to 16 residues. CDR3 sequence: CASSLGGTGGNQPQHF. DNA of the CDR3: TGCGCCAGCAGCTTGGGTGGGACAGGGGGGAATCAGCCCCAGCATTTT.

The chain recombines TRBV30 with TRBJ1-2; TRBD1 matches 8 bases. CDR1 GTSNPN and CDR2 SVGIG come from the germline V gene (reference sequence). The CDR3 loop spans 14 amino acids. J gave up 8 bases and V 0 bases, and 8 bases lay outside the gene matches. CDR3 sequence: CAWSVPDRVSGYTF. CDR3 DNA: TGTGCCTGGAGTGTACCGGACAGGGTATCCGGCTACACCTTC.

The chain carries TRBV2 and TRBJ2-2; unclear D gene. The CDR3 contains 14 residues. Between the trimmed V and J ends, which lost 1 base and 4 bases, there was a span of 7 bases. The germline CDR1 and CDR2 sequences are SNHLY and FYNNEI. The DNA for the CDR3 is TGTGCCAGCAGTGAAGAAAGCGCCACCGGGGAGCTGTTTTTT. Translation gives CASSEESATGELFF.

The chain recombines TRBV6-4 with TRBJ2-2, with D possibly matching TRBD1 (5 bases). V lost 5 bases, J lost 4 bases, and 8 bases lay in between. Germline values: CDR1 MRHNA, CDR2 SNTAGT. The CDR3 spans 13 residues. CDR3 DNA sequence: TGTGCCAGCAGTCCGACAGCCACCGGGGAGCTGTTTTTT. Translating gives CASSPTATGELFF.

This chain uses TRBV5-1 with TRBJ1-2; D ambiguous. CDR1 and CDR2 from the germline V gene are SGHRS and YFSETQ. The CDR3 has 13 amino acids. The ends were cut back, 0 bases at V and 11 bases at J, with 14 bases in the middle. CDR3 DNA sequence: TGCGCCAGCAGCTTGGACGCCTTCCCGGGTTACACCTTC. Protein sequence: CASSLDAFPGYTF.

This clone was observed a handful of times. The rearrangement uses TRBV11-2 and TRBJ2-4; possible D gene TRBD1, 7 bases. V was trimmed by 0 bases and J by 8 bases, leaving 11 bases between them. From germline, CDR1 is SGHAT and CDR2 FQNNGV. The CDR3 consists of 14 residues. As DNA, the CDR3 is TGTGCCAGCAGCTTAGAGGGCAGGGGGGACATTCAGTACTTC. Translation: CASSLEGRGDIQYF.

The sample holds a few counts of this clone. The chain combines TRBV18 with TRBJ2-7, with 11 nucleotides matching TRBD2. The CDR3 sequence is 15 residues long. The V segment lost 6 bases and the J segment 0 bases; nucleotides outside the gene matches: 4. Germline CDR1 KGHSH, CDR2 LQKENI. The CDR3 protein is CASSRLAGISYEQYV. The CDR3 DNA follows: TGTGCCAGCTCCCGACTAGCGGGGATCTCCTACGAGCAGTACGTC.

The rearrangement joins TRBV4-2 to TRBJ2-3; possibly TRBD2 for D (6 bases). The V end lost 5 bases, the J end lost 1 base, and 19 bases lay between the germline ends. The CDR3 totals 17 residues. Germline CDR1 LGHNA, CDR2 YNFKEQ. CDR3 region: CASSNLPEDYGTDTQYF. The CDR3 DNA reads as TGTGCCAGCAGCAACCTCCCCGAGGACTACGGCACAGATACGCAGTATTTT.

This clone came up once. The chain couples TRBV5-4 to TRBJ1-1; tentatively, D is TRBD1 (5 bases). The CDR3 is 15 residues long. Germline V gives CDR1 SGHNT, CDR2 YYREEE (reference sequence). Trimming removed 4 bases at V and 3 bases at J, with 16 bases between. The DNA of the CDR3 is TGTGCCAGCAGCCGTCGGAGCGGGGCATACACTGAAGCTTTCTTT. Translated, it gives CASSRRSGAYTEAFF.

The V and J genes are TRBV2 and TRBJ2-2; D is possibly TRBD1 (5 bases). The CDR3 length is 13 residues. With 8 bases removed from V and 6 bases from J, the gap between germline ends came to 13 bases. Germline values: CDR1 SNHLY, CDR2 FYNNEI. The CDR3 sequence: CASGPRGAGELFF. The CDR3 DNA sequence: TGTGCCAGCGGGCCTAGGGGTGCCGGGGAGCTGTTTTTT.

This clone was detected a few times. The J gene is TRBJ2-2, the V gene TRBV5-4; 11 bases line up with TRBD2. CDR1 is SGHNT and CDR2 is YYREEE in the germline V gene (reference sequence). The CDR3 spans 16 residues. Germline trimming cut 4 bases from V and 5 bases from J; bases unmatched to any gene: 7. CDR3 coding DNA: TGTGCCAGCAGCCTCAATAGCGGGGGGGGGACCGGGGAGCTGTTTTTT. Protein: CASSLNSGGGTGELFF. Together with reference TRBV5-4 and TRBJ2-2, the CDR3 gives the full variable domain: ETGVTQSPTHLIKTRGQQVTLRCSSQSGHNTVSWYQQALGQGPQFIFQYYREEENGRGNFPPRFSGLQFPNYSSELNVNALELDDSALYLCASSLNSGGGTGELFFGEGSRLTVL.

This clone has just one count. The CDR3 is CASKEAPNRAKNIQYF. CDR3 DNA sequence: TGTGCCAGTAAGGAGGCTCCGAACAGAGCCAAAAACATTCAGTACTTC. The chain has TRBV19 and TRBJ2-4; weak D call: TRBD2 (5 bases). This CDR3 is 16 amino acids long. V was pared by 7 bases and J by 0 bases, with 16 bases between. In germline, CDR1 is LNHDA, CDR2 SQIVND (reference sequence).

The rearrangement uses TRBV4-1 and TRBJ2-2, with TRBD2 matching over 14 bases. With V trimmed by 3 bases and J by 8 bases, 5 bases remained unmatched. The CDR3 has 16 amino acids. CDR1 and CDR2 from the germline V gene are MGHRA and YSYEKL. The DNA of the CDR3 is TGCGCCAGCAGCCACCAGACTAGCGGGAGGGCGGGGGAGCTGTTTTTT. It yields the protein CASSHQTSGRAGELFF.

This sequence joins TRBV10-3 and TRBJ1-1; 7 bases map to TRBD1. V lost 4 bases and J lost 4; bases outside the gene matches: 6. The CDR3 extends over 14 amino acids. The germline CDR1 and CDR2 sequences are ENHRY and SYGVKD. Here the CDR3 reads CAISVQGQGTEAFF. The CDR3 region has the DNA TGTGCCATCAGTGTACAGGGGCAGGGCACTGAAGCTTTCTTT.

The rearrangement links TRBV6-1 to TRBJ2-7, with 7 bases aligning to TRBD1. With 7 bases clipped from V and 2 bases from J, the junction kept 5 bases outside the gene matches. Germline V lookup: CDR1 MNHNS, CDR2 SASEGT. CDR3 size: 13 residues. The CDR3 region is CASKKQGPYEQYF. CDR3 DNA sequence: TGTGCCAGCAAAAAACAGGGGCCCTACGAGCAGTACTTC.

The table lists this clone with a count of one. This sequence joins TRBV27 and TRBJ2-6; D perhaps matches TRBD2 (7 bases). V was trimmed by 5 bases and J by 0 bases, leaving 20 bases between them. Germline V CDR1 and CDR2: MNHEY, SMNVEV (reference sequence). The CDR3 spans 19 residues. CDR3 nucleotides: TGTGCCAGCAGTCGACGAGGGGAGGGGGTACTCTCTGGGGCCAACGTCCTGACTTTC. Its translation: CASSRRGEGVLSGANVLTF. The variable domain in full, with the rest retrieved from reference TRBV27 and TRBJ2-6, is EAQVTQNPRYLITVTGKKLTVTCSQNMNHEYMSWYRQDPGLGLRQIYYSMNVEVTDKGDVPEGYKVSRKEKRNFPLILESPSPNQTSLYFCASSRRGEGVLSGANVLTFGAGSRLTVL.

The V and J genes are TRBV10-3 and TRBJ2-5; TRBD2 aligns across 10 bases. The J call is uncertain, as TRBJ2-7 better fits the DNA end. CDR1 and CDR2 from the germline V gene are ENHRY and SYGVKD. The CDR3 length is 14 residues. The DNA for the CDR3 is TGTGCCATCAGTGCTAGCGGGAGTAACAACGAGCAGTACTTC. It codes for CAISASGSNNEQYF.

This chain uses TRBV7-9 with TRBJ2-7, with D unresolved. CDR1 is SEHNR and CDR2 is FQNEAQ in the germline V gene (reference sequence). V was cut by 3 bases and J by 6 bases, with 6 bases left in between. The CDR3 has 11 amino acids. The DNA for the CDR3 is TGTGCCAGCAGCTTCTCGGTCGAGCAGTACTTC. Translation gives CASSFSVEQYF.

This clone was counted between two and nine times. The V and J genes are TRBV4-2 and TRBJ2-6; TRBD1 might be the D (5 bases). This CDR3 region has 16 residues. Germline V CDR1 and CDR2: LGHNA, YNFKEQ. Trimming removed 3 bases at V and 0 bases at J, with 9 bases between. The CDR3 DNA follows: TGTGCCAGCAGCCATGAGACAGACTCTGGGGCCAACGTCCTGACTTTC. Translating it yields CASSHETDSGANVLTF.

The V gene is TRBV27, the J gene TRBJ1-5; tentative D call: TRBD1 (6 bases). Germline assignment: CDR1 MNHEY and CDR2 SMNVEV (reference sequence). With 3 bases removed from V and 6 bases from J, the gap between germline ends came to 9 bases. This CDR3 is 13 amino acids long. The CDR3 region has the DNA TGTGCCAGCAGTTTTGGGGGGGCTCAGCCCCAGCATTTT. This codes for CASSFGGAQPQHF.

The V gene is TRBV7-9, the J gene TRBJ1-3, with no clear D. The CDR3 sequence is 15 residues long. Deletions cut 6 bases from V and 0 bases from J, with 12 bases between. The germline gives CDR1 SEHNR, CDR2 FQNEAQ (reference sequence). The DNA for the CDR3 is TGTGCCAGCAGTTCGACCGAGCGCTCTGGAAACACCATATATTTT. Translated, it gives CASSSTERSGNTIYF.

This chain joins TRBV5-4 and TRBJ2-7, with TRBD2 identical over 8 bases. The J segment lost 3 bases and the V segment lost 3 bases, leaving 8 bases of the junction unmatched. Germline values: CDR1 SGHNT, CDR2 YYREEE (reference sequence). The CDR3 spans 15 residues. The CDR3 nucleotides are TGTGCCAGCAGCTCGGGGGGGACGATCTACTACGAGCAGTACTTC. Its translation is CASSSGGTIYYEQYF.